These T cell receptor beta chains were read from a single sample in a study of vaccination and CD4 T cells after COVID-19. For these receptors, no antigen is known. MiXCR, run by TCRdb on the PCR reads, gives a single entry per CDR3 protein. This table has 13,000 or so distinct CDR3 sequences, 40% to 45% appearing once. Material for sequencing was CD4+ T cells from blood, cultured in vitro. Source of these receptors: a human donor who had recovered from COVID-19. Both conserved end residues are part of each CDR3. D genes are given only for firm matches. Clone size, where shown, is once, few, many, or a class for clones that have expanded.

len	d_gene	v_gene	j_gene	abundance	CDR3nt	CDR3aa
14	NA	TRBV6-1	TRBJ1-5	NA	TGTGCCAGCAGTGAATGGGGTTCGGGGCAGCCCCAGCATTTT	CASSEWGSGQPQHF
15	NA	TRBV6-1	TRBJ1-1	few	TGTGCCAGCTATTCCCAACCGGGGGCGAACACTGAAGCTTTCTTT	CASYSQPGANTEAFF
16	TRBD2	TRBV7-2	TRBJ2-3	NA	TGTGCCAGCAGCCAGCGCGCCGGGGGGGCCGTAGATACGCAGTATTTT	CASSQRAGGAVDTQYF
15	NA	TRBV7-9	TRBJ1-2	few	TGTGCCAGCAGCTTATTGGGGGCCGGGGACTATGGCTACACCTTC	CASSLLGAGDYGYTF
12	TRBD1	TRBV7-9	TRBJ1-1	NA	TGTGCCAGCAGCTACGGGACAGGTAAAGCTTTCTTT	CASSYGTGKAFF
14	NA	TRBV5-1	TRBJ2-7	NA	TGCGCCAGCGGCCAGGGAGGCGGAACGAACGAGCAGTACTTC	CASGQGGGTNEQYF
14	NA	TRBV9	TRBJ2-5	NA	TGTGCCAGCAGCGTAGCAAGAGCGGCAGAGACCCAGTACTTC	CASSVARAAETQYF
12	NA	TRBV5-8	TRBJ1-2	NA	TGTGCCAGCAGCTTGGCGGTCTCCGGCTACACCTTC	CASSLAVSGYTF
15	TRBD2	TRBV5-1	TRBJ2-3	NA	TGCGCCAGCCAGACTAGCGGGGGGACCACAGATACGCAGTATTTT	CASQTSGGTTDTQYF
18	NA	TRBV6-5	TRBJ1-2	NA	TGTGCCAGCAGTTACTCGAGGAGGGGGATAGGGGGGAACTATGGCTACACCTTC	CASSYSRRGIGGNYGYTF
16	NA	TRBV6-1	TRBJ2-3	few	TGTGCCAGCAGTGGACAGAGGATGATTAGCACAGATACGCAGTATTTT	CASSGQRMISTDTQYF
15	NA	TRBV18	TRBJ2-5	NA	TGTGCCAGCAGGGGATTTCAGGTGGACCAAGAGACCCAGTACTTC	CASRGFQVDQETQYF
15	TRBD2	TRBV24-1	TRBJ2-1	few	TGTGCCACCAGTGATTTTGGCGGGAGGAAAGATGAGCAGTTCTTC	CATSDFGGRKDEQFF
16	TRBD1	TRBV28	TRBJ1-5	NA	TGTGCCAGCAGTCCAGAGACAGGGGGCCCCAATCAGCCCCAGCATTTT	CASSPETGGPNQPQHF
15	TRBD1	TRBV15	TRBJ1-1	few	TGTGCCACCAGCAGAGATGTTGGGACAGTCGGTGAAGCTTTCTTT	CATSRDVGTVGEAFF
17	TRBD1	TRBV7-2	TRBJ2-3	NA	TGTGCCAGCAGCCTTATGGGGACAGGGGGAGTAACAGATACGCAGTATTTT	CASSLMGTGGVTDTQYF
13	NA	TRBV6-1	TRBJ2-5	few	TGTGCCAGCAGATATAGTGGAGGGGAGACCCAGTACTTC	CASRYSGGETQYF
15	TRBD1	TRBV10-3	TRBJ2-1	few	TGTGCCATCAGTGAGAGGGACAGGGGGCAGATTGAGCAGTTCTTC	CAISERDRGQIEQFF
13	NA	TRBV27	TRBJ2-5	NA	TGTGCCAGCAGTTTATTGGGGGTAGAGACCCAGTACTTC	CASSLLGVETQYF
15	TRBD1	TRBV7-6	TRBJ2-5	NA	TGTGCCAGCAGCCTTCTACCGACAGGGCCGGAGACCCAGTACTTC	CASSLLPTGPETQYF
16	TRBD2	TRBV19	TRBJ2-7	few	TGTGCCAGTAGTATAGAGGTTCTCGCGGGAGAGAGGGAGCAGTACTTC	CASSIEVLAGEREQYF
16	NA	TRBV2	TRBJ2-3	medium-sized	TGTGCCAGCAGTGAAGCGGGGGCGCGGGGCACAGATACGCAGTATTTT	CASSEAGARGTDTQYF
14	NA	TRBV7-2	TRBJ1-3	few	TGTGCCAGCAGTCCGACACTCTCTGGAAACACCATATATTTT	CASSPTLSGNTIYF
15	TRBD1	TRBV5-4	TRBJ1-6	NA	TGTGCCAGCAGCGAGGGGACAGAGGGTAATTCACCCCTCCACTTT	CASSEGTEGNSPLHF
17	TRBD2	TRBV27	TRBJ2-3	NA	TGTGCCAGCAGTTACAAGGGGACTAGCGGGAGCGTAGATACGCAGTATTTT	CASSYKGTSGSVDTQYF
15	NA	TRBV10-2	TRBJ2-3	NA	TGCGCCAGCATTCGCCGGGACCCCGATGAAGATACGCAGTATTTT	CASIRRDPDEDTQYF
13	NA	TRBV11-2	TRBJ1-5	few	TGTGCCAGCAGCTTCGGAAACAATCAGCCCCAGCATTTT	CASSFGNNQPQHF
14	NA	TRBV29-1	TRBJ1-1	NA	TGCAGCGTTGATTTTTGGGCAGGGAACACTGAAGCTTTCTTT	CSVDFWAGNTEAFF
14	NA	TRBV24-1	TRBJ2-1	few	TGTGCCACCAGTGATTTGTCAGTAGACAATGAGCAGTTCTTC	CATSDLSVDNEQFF
13	NA	TRBV2	TRBJ1-5	few	TGTGCCAGCAGTGCAGGTCCTAATCAGCCCCAGCATTTT	CASSAGPNQPQHF
14	NA	TRBV27	TRBJ2-5	NA	TGTGCCAGCAGCCCAACTAGAAATCAAGAGACCCAGTACTTC	CASSPTRNQETQYF
13	NA	TRBV12-3/TRBV12-4	TRBJ1-1	NA	TGTGCCAGCAGTCTCAACAGGGACACTGAAGCTTTCTTT	CASSLNRDTEAFF
13	TRBD1	TRBV5-1	TRBJ1-2	few	TGCGCCAGCAGCCCGGGACAGGTTTATGGCTACACCTTC	CASSPGQVYGYTF
13	NA	TRBV30	TRBJ1-1	few	TGTGCCTGGAGTGGACAGGTGGGCACTGAAGCTTTCTTT	CAWSGQVGTEAFF
15	TRBD1	TRBV18	TRBJ1-6	NA	TGTGCCAGCTCACCATTAGCCCAGGGGGATTCACCCCTCCACTTT	CASSPLAQGDSPLHF
12	NA	TRBV2	TRBJ1-5	NA	TGTGCCAGCAGCTCTTTAAATCAGCCCCAGCATTTT	CASSSLNQPQHF
13	NA	TRBV27	TRBJ1-1	NA	TGTGCCAGCAGTTTAAGAGGCGGCACTGAAGCTTTCTTT	CASSLRGGTEAFF
18	TRBD2	TRBV11-3	TRBJ2-7	NA	TGTGCCAGCAGCCCCACTAAGAAGACTAGCGGGAGATTCTACGAGCAGTACTTC	CASSPTKKTSGRFYEQYF
12	NA	TRBV2	TRBJ2-3	NA	TGTGCCAGCAGCCAGGACAGAGATACGCAGTATTTT	CASSQDRDTQYF
16	TRBD1	TRBV10-2	TRBJ1-2	NA	TGCGCCAGCAGTGAGTTGGGGGACAGAGCTTTAGGTGGCTACACCTTC	CASSELGDRALGGYTF
14	TRBD1	TRBV5-4	TRBJ1-1	NA	TGTGCCAGCAGCATACAGGGGGCTGTCACTGAAGCTTTCTTT	CASSIQGAVTEAFF